The following is a T cell receptor (beta chain) sequence with its context. Its antigen remains unidentified. This record belongs to a study of CD8+ T cells in alopecia areata. Overall study context: The drug, oral tofacitinib, was given to treated patients at 5 to 10 mg twice daily. Tofacitinib dosing lasted 6 to 18 months, which was then followed by 6 months off drug. Study results and limitations: Scalp sample data also include resident alphabeta T cells from normal skin.

Peripheral blood, together with lesional scalp punch biopsies, was collected from alopecia areata patients. RNA was isolated and reverse transcribed to cDNA, the sequencing template. TCRdb keeps only in-frame clones here, not all; method: immunoSEQ multiplex PCR. The sample has over 110,000 clones; approximately 50% are singletons. Trimming shortened V by 4 bases and J by 5 bases, and 8 bases separated the two germline ends. The germline V gene has CDR1 SGHTS and CDR2 YDEGEE. The CDR3 length is 12 residues. The chain joins TRBV5-8 to TRBJ2-3; D is undetermined. This specimen consisted of CD4+ T cells sorted from blood, obtained at week 0. This TCR came from a human donor with alopecia areata. The DNA for the CDR3 is TGTGCCAGCAGCAACGACCGAGATACGCAGTATTTT. As protein: CASSNDRDTQYF. The variable domain in full, completed from reference TRBV5-8 and TRBJ2-3, reads EAGVTQSPTHLIKTRGQQATLRCSPISGHTSVYWYQQALGLGLQFLLWYDEGEERNRGNFPPRFSGRQFPNYSSELNVNALELEDSALYLCASSNDRDTQYFGPGTRLTVL.